This TCR beta chain was captured by sequencing in a study of blood T cell repertoires in COVID-19. Study as a whole: Acute-phase and convalescent COVID-19 samples originated in the United States, Italy and Spain.

Per the original methods: How many nucleated cells were present was estimated from reference gene primer amplification. Here immunoSEQ multiplex PCR was the method, and the copy in TCRdb shows in-frame clones only, minus some. V, J and clone size are taken as reported in that table, and D and trimming were inferred from the DNA itself. Altogether around 120,000 clones are present, around nine tenths being singletons, with the ten largest covering 4% to 5%. The CDR3 has 16 residues. Per germline, CDR1 SGHDT and CDR2 YYEEEE. The ends were cut back, 4 bases at V and 0 bases at J, with 15 bases in the middle.

This clonotype was sampled from a man aged 55 to 69 with COVID-19, enrolled during active disease. The sequencing input was peripheral blood. The gene calls are TRBV5-6 and TRBJ2-3, with D possibly being TRBD2 (6 bases). The CDR3 loop is CASSTGLRTSTDTQYF. CDR3 DNA: TGTGCCAGCAGCACGGGACTGCGGACAAGCACAGATACGCAGTATTTT.